What follows describes a single T cell receptor (beta chain). This specimen belongs to a study of technical replicates of blood from a handful of donors. V was trimmed by 3 bases and J by 5 bases, leaving 8 bases between them. CDR3 length equals 12 residues. Germline V CDR1 and CDR2: SGHNT, YENEEA. Repertoires were generated with immunoSEQ multiplex PCR, while TCRdb's copy carries only in-frame clones and drops some. The data hold under 55,000 clones, with approximately 94% observed a single time. The source of this sequence is a human donor in good health. The chain joins TRBV11-3 to TRBJ2-7; D is perhaps TRBD1 (5 bases). Source material: T cells isolated from PBMCs. The CDR3 bases are TGTGCCAGCAGCTTCAACAGGAACGAGCAGTACTTC. It codes for CASSFNRNEQYF.